This TCR beta chain was sequenced for a study of CXCR3-negative and CXCR3-positive naive CD8 T cells. Study outcomes and limitations: Naive CXCR3-negative and CXCR3-positive cells had similar TRBV-TRBJ usage; memory differed. Greater hydrophobicity was found in TRB CDR3s of CXCR3-positive naive cells than of CXCR3-negative naive cells.

The CDR3 has 12 amino acids. Germline V gene lookup returns CDR1 LNHDA and CDR2 SQIVND (reference sequence). The libraries of TRB cDNA were constructed through 5' RACE using UMI labels. From its re-call of the 5' RACE reads, TCRdb lists each CDR3 protein once, without DNA. The table lists about 110,000 distinct CDR3 sequences. In triplicate, each CD8+ T cell subset was sorted at around 290,000 cells per replicate. Regarding this clonotype: Its matching antigen is unknown.

The clonotype comes from a human donor in good health. Some clones in this sample may be carry-over from other donors' samples. The chain links TRBV19 to TRBJ2-7; the D call of TRBD1 rests on TCRdb alone, since no DNA is present to check it. The sample taken for sequencing was naive CXCR3+ CD8+ T cells from blood. Subset: CD45RO-CCR7+CD27+CD95- naive CD8+ T cells expressing CXCR3 (TNR3+). The CDR3 loop reads CASSIPGYEQYF.